The 29 T cell receptor beta chains listed next were all sequenced from one sample in a study of CD8 T cells in ankylosing spondylitis. No antigen has been assigned to these receptors. TCRdb called the 5' RACE reads again in MiXCR, with one record for every CDR3 protein. Of 500,000 or so distinct CDR3 sequences detected, approximately 5.3% appear once; the ten largest clones hold approximately 4%. Findings of the study overall: A TCR beta motif of roughly 8 highly homologous variants seemed to mark ankylosing spondylitis blood.

Sequenced input: blood, either unsorted or a sorted T cell fraction (not recorded which). The receptors derive from a male donor with ankylosing spondylitis.

The rearrangement uses TRBV5-5 and TRBJ2-5; a weak D match, TRBD2 (5 bases). In germline, CDR1 is SGHKS, CDR2 YYEKEE (reference sequence). V gave up 4 bases and J gave up 7 bases, with 14 bases separating them. The CDR3 runs 13 residues. CDR3 sequence: CASSLGLGWTQYF. CDR3 in DNA: TGTGCCAGCAGCCTCGGACTGGGATGGACCCAGTACTTC.

This clonotype has at least ten counts. The CDR3 loop reads CASSLAFAGAYEQYF. In nucleotides, the CDR3 is TGTGCCAGCAGCTTAGCGTTTGCAGGAGCCTACGAGCAGTACTTC. The genes are TRBV7-2 and TRBJ2-7; D remains unclear. This CDR3 is 15 amino acids long. Looked up from germline, CDR1 is SGHTA and CDR2 is FQGNSA. V gave up 0 bases and J gave up 2 bases, with 11 bases separating them.

On this clonotype itself: This may be a read error: a much more frequent sequence differs by one nucleotide. The chain uses TRBV18 and TRBJ1-2; D not resolved. This CDR3 region has 14 residues. Between the trimmed V and J ends, which lost 5 bases and 2 bases, there was a span of 12 bases. Per the germline V gene, CDR1 is KGHSH and CDR2 is LQKENI. The DNA of the CDR3 is TGTGCCAGCTCAACGGCCGGAGACAACTATGGCTACACCTTC. Amino acids: CASSTAGDNYGYTF.

The gene calls are TRBV2 and TRBJ2-1; either TRBD1 or TRBD2 may fit D (5 bases each). In germline, CDR1 is SNHLY, CDR2 FYNNEI. This CDR3 contains 16 residues. V lost 6 bases and J 2 bases, leaving 17 bases between the germline ends. The CDR3 loop is CASSQPGTATYNEQFF. DNA for the CDR3: TGTGCCAGCAGCCAACCGGGGACCGCCACCTACAATGAGCAGTTCTTC.

This clonotype was found many times. The chain recombines TRBV10-3 with TRBJ1-1, with D possibly being TRBD1 (5 bases). Looked up from germline, CDR1 is ENHRY and CDR2 is SYGVKD. CDR3 length equals 16 residues. The V end was cut by 5 bases, the J end by 0 bases, with 16 bases between. This CDR3 reads CAISSWGTRMNTEAFF. The DNA of the CDR3 is TGTGCCATCAGTTCGTGGGGGACTCGCATGAACACTGAAGCTTTCTTT.

This clonotype has a count of ten or more. The chain's CDR3 is CSARGIGDTHYGYTF. The CDR3 DNA reads TGCAGTGCTAGAGGAATAGGGGACACACACTATGGCTACACCTTC. The V gene is TRBV20-1, the J gene TRBJ1-2, with TRBD1 as a possible D gene (6 bases). Trimming took off 1 base at V and 3 bases at J, with 15 bases between the two ends. The CDR3 covers 15 residues. Germline loops: CDR1 DFQATT, CDR2 SNEGSKA (reference sequence).

The chain uses TRBV2 and TRBJ1-1, with D uncertain. The germline V and J ends were trimmed by 8 bases and 4 bases, with 8 bases remaining between them. The CDR3 totals 11 residues. Germline V gene sequence: CDR1 SNHLY, CDR2 FYNNEI. CDR3 coding DNA: TGTGCCAGCGCCTGGAGCACTGAAGCTTTCTTT. It specifies CASAWSTEAFF.

This clonotype was seen many times. This chain connects TRBV7-9 to TRBJ1-1; no firm D call. The V gene's germline CDR1 is SEHNR and CDR2 FQNEAQ (reference sequence). The CDR3 loop spans 14 amino acids. Trimming stripped 5 bases from V and 1 base from J, with 11 bases between. CDR3 sequence reads: CASSPGWANTEAFF. The CDR3, as DNA: TGTGCCAGCAGCCCCGGTTGGGCGAACACTGAAGCTTTCTTT.

This clonotype was counted only a few times. The V gene is TRBV3-1, the J gene TRBJ1-6, with D unresolved. The germline V and J ends were trimmed by 6 bases and 12 bases, with 18 bases remaining between them. Per germline, CDR1 LGHDT and CDR2 YNNKEL (reference sequence). The CDR3 sequence is 14 residues long. Here the CDR3 DNA reads TGTGCCAGCAGTCATGGGTGGGCGTCCTTACCCCTCCACTTT. It yields the protein CASSHGWASLPLHF.

This clonotype has at least ten counts. The chain employs TRBV20-1 and TRBJ2-3; 10 bases align to TRBD2. V was clipped by 1 base and J by 1 base; unmatched bases: 11. The germline V gene has CDR1 DFQATT and CDR2 SNEGSKA (reference sequence). The CDR3 has 18 amino acids. This chain's CDR3 is CSARALAGALRGTDTQYF. In DNA form, the CDR3 reads TGCAGTGCTAGAGCCCTAGCGGGGGCCCTAAGGGGCACAGATACGCAGTATTTT.

On this clonotype itself: A much larger clone lies one base from this, so it may be a read error. The chain combines TRBV20-1 with TRBJ2-7, with D possibly being TRBD1 (5 bases). V dropped 7 bases and J dropped 2 bases, with 18 bases sitting between them. CDR3 size: 14 residues. Germline CDR1 DFQATT, CDR2 SNEGSKA (reference sequence). The DNA for the CDR3 is TGCAGTGTTCATCGGCAGGGTAGTACCTACGAGCAGTACTTC. Protein: CSVHRQGSTYEQYF.

At least ten counts were recorded for this clonotype. The J gene is TRBJ2-2, the V gene TRBV7-8; TRBD1 or TRBD2 may be the D gene (6 bases each). CDR1 and CDR2 from the germline V gene are SGHVS and FQNEAQ. The ends were cut back, 10 bases at V and 1 base at J, with 16 bases in the middle. The CDR3 consists of 15 residues. The CDR3 DNA reads TGTGCCACCTATCTACAGGGAGGGAACACCGGGGAGCTGTTTTTT. It yields the protein CATYLQGGNTGELFF.

This clonotype was counted ten times or more. This rearrangement joins TRBV5-4 to TRBJ1-6, with D tentatively TRBD1 (5 bases). This CDR3 has 14 residues. The V gene's germline CDR1 is SGHNT and CDR2 YYREEE (reference sequence). Trimming removed 2 bases at V and 10 bases at J, with 13 bases between. The CDR3 sequence is CASSFSRDGSPLHF. CDR3 DNA sequence: TGTGCCAGCAGCTTTTCACGGGACGGGTCACCCCTCCACTTT.

This clonotype was recorded a few times. The junction departs from the called germline gene at one end, perhaps through a read error. This chain connects TRBV7-7 to TRBJ2-5, with 7 positions matching TRBD2. Germline CDR1 is SSHAT and CDR2 is FNYEAQ (reference sequence). The CDR3 contains 14 residues. This CDR3 is CASSAGTSVETQYF. The CDR3 nucleotides are TGTGCTAGCAGCGCAGGCACTAGCGTAGAGACCCAGTACTTC.

This clonotype has ten or more counts. The V call is TRBV7-9, the J call TRBJ1-4, with D unresolved. Trimming shortened V by 1 base and J by 8 bases, and 5 bases separated the two germline ends. The CDR3 is made up of 12 amino acids. The V gene's germline CDR1 is SEHNR and CDR2 FQNEAQ (reference sequence). The DNA of the CDR3 is TGTGCCAGCAGCTTAGATGAGGAAAAACTGTTTTTT. It translates to CASSLDEEKLFF.

On this clonotype itself: A much larger clone lies one base from this, so it may be a read error. V and J are TRBV7-2 and TRBJ1-5; D ambiguous. The CDR3 is made up of 14 amino acids. Germline V lookup: CDR1 SGHTA, CDR2 FQGNSA. The V end was cut by 5 bases, the J end by 0 bases, with 8 bases between. The CDR3 DNA reads as TGTACCAGCAGCCCTGTATATAGCAATCAGCCCCAGCATTTT. Its translation: CTSSPVYSNQPQHF.

There are many counts of this clonotype. This chain links TRBV5-1 with TRBJ2-7; D may be TRBD2 (7 bases). Germline CDR1 reads SGHRS; CDR2 reads YFSETQ. The CDR3 loop spans 17 amino acids. V lost 2 bases, J lost 5 bases, and 23 bases lay in between. The CDR3 sequence is CASSFRVGGQAGNEQYF. CDR3 coding DNA: TGCGCCAGCAGCTTCCGAGTCGGGGGGCAAGCGGGTAACGAGCAGTACTTC.

The chain couples TRBV6-2 or TRBV6-3 to TRBJ2-7; D remains unclear. CDR1 MNHEY and CDR2 SVGEGT come from the germline V gene. This CDR3 contains 12 residues. V dropped 8 bases and J dropped 3 bases, with 11 bases sitting between them. This CDR3 reads CASVRSLYEQYF. The CDR3 DNA is TGTGCCAGCGTAAGATCCCTCTACGAGCAGTACTTC.

This clonotype showed up just a few times. The genes are TRBV10-3 and TRBJ2-7; 8 positions agree with TRBD2. CDR3 length: 15 residues. Germline V gene sequence: CDR1 ENHRY, CDR2 SYGVKD. J lost 4 bases, V lost 2 bases, and 7 bases had no gene match. The CDR3 sequence is CAISETGTSGYEQYF. The CDR3 DNA follows: TGTGCCATCAGTGAGACTGGAACTAGCGGTTACGAGCAGTACTTC.

This clonotype was detected only a few times. The genes are TRBV28 and TRBJ2-7; TRBD1 is a possible D gene (7 bases). The CDR3 extends over 14 amino acids. Germline lookup yields CDR1 MDHEN and CDR2 SYDVKM. Trimming pared 6 bases from V and 1 base from J, leaving 13 bases between. The CDR3 is CASRAGGRSYEQYF. CDR3 bases: TGTGCCAGCAGAGCAGGGGGGAGGTCCTACGAGCAGTACTTC. Complete variable domain (other parts from reference TRBV28 and TRBJ2-7): DVKVTQSSRYLVKRTGEKVFLECVQDMDHENMFWYRQDPGLGLRLIYFSYDVKMKEKGDIPEGYSVSREKKERFSLILESASTNQTSMYLCASRAGGRSYEQYFGPGTRLTVT.

This clonotype has ten or more counts. J is TRBJ1-6 and V is TRBV10-3; no clear D gene. CDR1 and CDR2 from the germline V gene are ENHRY and SYGVKD. V shed 10 bases and J shed 7 bases, with 11 bases lying between them. The CDR3 loop spans 12 amino acids. The CDR3 DNA is TGTGCCACCGGGGAGGGAAATTCACCCCTCCACTTT. Its translation is CATGEGNSPLHF.

This rearrangement joins TRBV4-1 to TRBJ2-5; D is possibly TRBD1 (6 bases). Germline V gene lookup returns CDR1 MGHRA and CDR2 YSYEKL. This CDR3 region has 15 residues. The ends were cut back, 3 bases at V and 5 bases at J, with 16 bases in the middle. The CDR3 nucleotides are TGCGCCAGCAGCCACCAGCAGGGGAATAGGGAGACCCAGTACTTC. It specifies CASSHQQGNRETQYF.

Ten or more counts support this clonotype. The genes are TRBV7-2 and TRBJ2-7; TRBD2 is a possible D gene (6 bases). The ends were cut back, 4 bases at V and 3 bases at J, with 16 bases in the middle. The CDR3 has 15 amino acids. Per the germline V gene, CDR1 is SGHTA and CDR2 is FQGNSA. CDR3 sequence: CASSSLPGLNYEQYF. CDR3 in DNA: TGTGCCAGCAGCTCTCTGCCGGGACTTAACTACGAGCAGTACTTC.

This clonotype was recorded many times. The genes are TRBV5-1 and TRBJ2-7, with no clear D. Germline assignment: CDR1 SGHRS and CDR2 YFSETQ. This CDR3 is 14 amino acids long. Trimming left V 0 bases short and J 2 bases short, with 9 bases between. The CDR3 spells CASSLGGNPYEQYF. CDR3 nucleotide sequence: TGCGCCAGCAGCTTGGGTGGGAATCCCTACGAGCAGTACTTC.

The sample holds many counts of this clonotype. The CDR3 is CSAIGTGSTDTQYF. CDR3 sequence (DNA): TGCAGTGCTATAGGGACAGGAAGCACAGATACGCAGTATTTT. The chain joins TRBV20-1 to TRBJ2-3, with 8 positions matching TRBD1. The V segment lost 4 bases and the J segment 0 bases; nucleotides outside the gene matches: 3. This CDR3 contains 14 residues. Germline loops: CDR1 DFQATT, CDR2 SNEGSKA (reference sequence).

The sample holds many counts of this clonotype. The chain uses TRBV28 and TRBJ1-1, with D possibly being TRBD1 (5 bases). Trimming pared 10 bases from V and 1 base from J, leaving 16 bases between. The germline V gene has CDR1 MDHEN and CDR2 SYDVKM. This CDR3 is built from 14 residues. This CDR3 reads CAIGGGGRNTEAFF. CDR3 coding DNA: TGTGCCATCGGTGGGGGGGGACGGAACACTGAAGCTTTCTTT. The full variable domain, rest sourced from reference TRBV28 and TRBJ1-1, is DVKVTQSSRYLVKRTGEKVFLECVQDMDHENMFWYRQDPGLGLRLIYFSYDVKMKEKGDIPEGYSVSREKKERFSLILESASTNQTSMYLCAIGGGGRNTEAFFGQGTRLTVV.

The chain links TRBV5-1 to TRBJ2-1; no clear D gene. V lost 2 bases and J 8 bases, leaving 11 bases between the germline ends. Germline CDR1 reads SGHRS; CDR2 reads YFSETQ. The CDR3 runs 13 residues. DNA of the CDR3: TGCGCCAGCAGCTTCTTACTCACAGATGAGCAGTTCTTC. It translates to CASSFLLTDEQFF.

To note about this clonotype: An end of the junction differs from the germline gene, which may be a read error. The DNA for the CDR3 is TGTGCCAGTAGTGTAGAGAACACTGAAGCTTTCTTT. This gives the protein CASSVENTEAFF. The chain employs TRBV19 and TRBJ1-1; the D is unclear. Germline CDR1 and CDR2: LNHDA and SQIVND (reference sequence). CDR3 length: 12 amino acids.

This clonotype showed up many times. The rearrangement joins TRBV5-1 to TRBJ2-5; 10 nucleotides line up with TRBD1. Germline CDR1 is SGHRS and CDR2 is YFSETQ. There are 13 residues in the CDR3. V trimming: 4 bases; J trimming: 5 bases; junction bases outside the gene matches: 2. CDR3 loop: CASSVGQGETQYF. CDR3 nucleotides: TGCGCCAGCAGCGTGGGACAGGGGGAGACCCAGTACTTC.